This T cell receptor beta chain was found in a study of blood T cells in healthy people across ages. Study results and limitations: In the absence of known donor CMV status, changes in expanded clonotypes were possibly confounded. Bulk PBMC profiling left naive and antigen-experienced comparisons inconclusive. Older individuals had lower TCR beta diversity per million T cells (the decline was roughly linear).

As for this clonotype: Its matching antigen is unknown.

V was clipped by 8 bases and J by 2 bases, with 8 bases between them. CDR1 is MDHEN, CDR2 SYDVKM, per germline. The CDR3 sequence is 12 residues long. The use of a sample-barcoded 5' primer and a J-beta primer mix characterized a second PCR of about 6 to 12 cycles. Unique molecular identifiers of 12 random nucleotides labeled each cDNA. TCRdb reanalysed the 5' RACE reads using MiXCR and keeps one entry per CDR3 protein. Among about 640,000 distinct CDR3 sequences, about 53% were seen once, and the ten largest hold more than 35%. The rearrangement joins TRBV28 to TRBJ2-3; D is possibly TRBD2 (6 bases). Sequencing was performed on blood. This sequence was found in a man aged 60 to 75 in good health. The CDR3 nucleotides are TGTGCCAGCGCGGGACCCACAGATACGCAGTATTTT. It is translated as CASAGPTDTQYF.